This T cell receptor (beta chain) was captured by sequencing in a study of T cell responses to AZD1222 COVID-19 vaccine. Study conclusions and caveats: Females made up more of the donors, who were largely white British, and clonal diversity may have come out too low. Seropositive status at baseline applied to only five to seven AZD1222 recipients.

The table came from immunoSEQ multiplex PCR; TCRdb's copy has only in-frame clones and leaves some out. This sample yields about 140,000 clones, of which approximately 90% are seen a single time; 1.5% to 2% belongs to the top ten. Regarding this clone: As yet, its antigen is unknown.

This CDR3 contains 12 residues. The V end was cut by 2 bases, the J end by 1 base, with 2 bases between. Germline CDR1 MDHEN, CDR2 SYDVKM. The J gene is TRBJ1-2, the V gene TRBV28; D remains ambiguous. The TCR comes from an adult in good health. The specimen was peripheral blood, collected on day 0 of AZD1222 vaccination. DNA of the CDR3: TGTGCCAGCAGTTTAGTTAACTATGGCTACACCTTC. It codes for CASSLVNYGYTF.